What follows describes a single T cell receptor (beta chain). No antigen is known for it. The input lacks base qualities; no much larger clone sits a single base away. This entry is derived from a study of blood T cell repertoires in COVID-19 (dated by TCRdb to 2019 to 2021). Concerning the study at large: Samples from collaborators originated in the United States, Italy and Spain and spanned both the acute and convalescent phases of COVID-19. Nearly every sample came with metadata listing a de-identified subject ID, COVID-19 status, age in years and sex. The repertoires were made available in a free public database intended to serve as a resource for research on the immune response to SARS-CoV-2. Samples were obtained from the ongoing ImmuneRACE study (first 160 participants) and from 1,254 subjects provided by 6 global collaborators. The dataset comprised deeply sampled blood TCRbeta repertoires from subjects exposed to, actively infected with, or recovered from COVID-19. Where HLA class I and class II types were available, the types were taken from metadata supplied by the sample provider, not from assay-based typing. The material from the prospective study consisted of cDNA or gDNA derived from T cells, B-cell-depleted T cells, or PBMCs.

Participants in the prospective study were enrolled through a virtual design, were aged roughly 18 to 100 years, and lived in fewer than 30 United States geographic areas. To assign participants to cohorts, the prospective study relied on clinical history that participants themselves reported in a screening survey and a study questionnaire. Each participant in the prospective study had whole blood, serum and a nasopharyngeal or oropharyngeal swab collected by mobile phlebotomists. Over a roughly two-month period, participants in the prospective study had the option of providing additional blood draws and questionnaires. Before DNA extraction, prospective study blood samples were shipped either frozen or at room temperature. The immunoSEQ Assay, a bias-controlled multiplex PCR, was used to amplify TCRbeta CDR3 regions from genomic DNA. In the paper's pipeline: Nucleated cell counts per sample were estimated from amplification of reference gene primers within the assay. To quantify the absolute abundance of each unique TCRbeta CDR3 rearrangement, sequence reads were collapsed and filtered. Productive Simpson clonality was computed per sample as the square root of Simpson's diversity index over productive rearrangements. The immuneACCESS repertoire file appears here via TCRdb, limited to in-frame rearrangements. These files lack a portion of the clones; in checked studies, under half of the deficit traces to unresolved V genes, and the cause of the others is not known. D and trimming come from the DNA, and the V and J calls and clone size come from that table. Counted in this sample were approximately 330,000 clones; 80% to 90% of them appeared once. The ten most abundant clones make up 4% to 5% of the sample.

Results and caveats for the whole study, not just this receptor: The quantity of clinical and demographic metadata differed by source and by participant and was supplied without curation.

Cut back by 5 bases and 4 bases, the V and J ends lie 15 bases apart. There are 15 amino acids in the CDR3, from cysteine to phenylalanine inclusive. The read is trimmed to its CDR3 DNA, 45 bases read in frame from base 1. From the germline V gene, CDR1 is MNHEY and CDR2 is SVGAGI. This clonotype originated in a woman aged 40-49 years with acute COVID-19. The sequence is built from TRBV6-5 and TRBJ1-3, and possibly TRBD1, on 5 matching bases. Sequencing was carried out using PBMCs or T cells enriched from blood (not recorded which). The bases read TGTGCCAGCAGTACTGCGGGGCGACGGGGAAACACCATATATTTT. Its protein product is CASSTAGRRGNTIYF.